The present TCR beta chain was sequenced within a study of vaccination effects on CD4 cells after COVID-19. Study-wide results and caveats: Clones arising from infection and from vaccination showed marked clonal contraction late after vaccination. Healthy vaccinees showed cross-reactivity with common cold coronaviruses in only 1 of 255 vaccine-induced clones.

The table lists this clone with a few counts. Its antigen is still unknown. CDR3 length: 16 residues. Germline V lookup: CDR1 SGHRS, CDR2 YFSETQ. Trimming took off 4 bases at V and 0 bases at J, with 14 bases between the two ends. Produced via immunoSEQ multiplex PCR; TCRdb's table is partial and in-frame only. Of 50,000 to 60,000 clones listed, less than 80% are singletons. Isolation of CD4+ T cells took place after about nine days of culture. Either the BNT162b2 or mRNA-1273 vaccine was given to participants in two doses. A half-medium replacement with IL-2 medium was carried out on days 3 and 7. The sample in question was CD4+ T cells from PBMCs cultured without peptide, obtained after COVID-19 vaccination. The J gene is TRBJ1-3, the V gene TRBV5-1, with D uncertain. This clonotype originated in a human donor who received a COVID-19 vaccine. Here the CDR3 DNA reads TGCGCCAGCAGCCCATCCAGCGTACTCTCTGGAAACACCATATATTTT. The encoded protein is CASSPSSVLSGNTIYF.